This TCR beta chain came from a study of blood T cell repertoires in COVID-19. Study-wide context: Samples came from the United States, Italy and Spain, spanning acute and convalescent COVID-19. T cells, B-cell-depleted T cells, or PBMCs provided the cDNA or gDNA that served as material.

The authors' processing: Amplifying reference gene primers gave estimates of nucleated cell counts. This table comes from immunoSEQ multiplex PCR, and its TCRdb copy is limited to in-frame clones, with some not included. The V and J calls and the clone size are those of that table, but D and trimming were determined from the DNA. The sample includes a few hundred thousand clones, less than 90% of them seen just once. The CDR3 is 15 amino acids. Germline V gene lookup returns CDR1 LGHNA and CDR2 YSLEER. The V gene end was trimmed by 0 bases and the J gene end by 2 bases; junction bases not matched to a gene: 4.

The sample consisted of peripheral blood. The TCR was taken from a woman aged 45 to 65 with acute or convalescent COVID-19. The chain joins TRBV4-3 to TRBJ2-7; 7 bases are shared with TRBD2. The CDR3 sequence: CASSQERGLAYEQYF. CDR3 coding DNA: TGCGCCAGCAGCCAAGAACGAGGACTAGCCTACGAGCAGTACTTC.